These 17 T cell receptor beta chains were sequenced from one sample in a study of circulating CD8 cells and anti-PD-1 response in melanoma (dated by TCRdb to between 2020 and 2021). TCRdb names NextSeq 500 as the instrument used. The QIAseq Immune Repertoire RNA Library Kit, Human TCR Panel was used to prepare TCR libraries from 15 ng of total RNA. Clones were called with MiXCR by TCRdb after fastp trimmed the public reads at Q25, and only in-frame beta chains were retained. Rows with a matching CDR3 protein are joined into one entry that keeps the most common DNA and genes. The sample has some 1,100 distinct CDR3 sequences on record, about 8% of them singletons. About 10% of the sample is taken by the ten largest. Using a BD FACSAria II cell sorter, four subsets defined by PD-1 and/or TIGIT were sorted out of live CD3+CD8+TCRalphabeta+ cells. The sequencing here drew on CD8+ T cells from PBMCs, taken at baseline or after one month of anti-PD-1 therapy (not recorded which). The source of these receptors is a human donor with melanoma.

This clonotype was seen more than once but under ten times. This chain uses TRBV19 with TRBJ2-3; D uncertain. This CDR3 is built from 14 residues. Germline CDR1 and CDR2: LNHDA and SQIVND (reference sequence). Trimming pared 1 base from V and 3 bases from J, leaving 8 bases between. The CDR3 region is CASSIALGTDTQYF. Here the CDR3 DNA reads TGTGCCAGTAGTATAGCACTGGGGACAGATACGCAGTATTTT. Variable domain in full (rest from reference TRBV19 and TRBJ2-3): DGGITQSPKYLFRKEGQNVTLSCEQNLNHDAMYWYRQDPGQGLRLIYYSQIVNDFQKGDIAEGYSVSREKKESFPLTVTSAQKNPTAFYLCASSIALGTDTQYFGPGTRLTVL.

By sample share, this clonotype is large. This chain connects TRBV5-6 to TRBJ2-7; D uncertain. The CDR3 runs to 11 residues. V was pared by 0 bases and J by 9 bases, with 7 bases between. Germline V gene sequence: CDR1 SGHDT, CDR2 YYEEEE. CDR3 DNA: TGTGCCAGCAGCTTGGACGTAGCGCAGTACTTC. Protein product: CASSLDVAQYF. Together with reference TRBV5-6 and TRBJ2-7, the CDR3 gives the full variable domain: DAGVTQSPTHLIKTRGQQVTLRCSPKSGHDTVSWYQQALGQGPQFIFQYYEEEERQRGNFPDRFSGHQFPNYSSELNVNALLLGDSALYLCASSLDVAQYFGPGTRLTVT.

By proportion, this clonotype is large. The CDR3 DNA is TGTGCCAGTAGTCCAGACAGGGTCAGAACCGGGGAGCTGTTTTTT. Protein: CASSPDRVRTGELFF. This sequence joins TRBV19 and TRBJ2-2, with 7 nucleotides matching TRBD1. Germline V CDR1 and CDR2: LNHDA, SQIVND (reference sequence). The J segment lost 5 bases and the V segment lost 5 bases, leaving 8 bases of the junction unmatched. CDR3 size: 15 residues.

In this sample, this clonotype turned up a few times. With a much larger clone just one base away, this may be a read error. The rearrangement uses TRBV27 and TRBJ2-3; 11 bases match TRBD2. CDR1 and CDR2 (germline): MNHEY, SMNVEV (reference sequence). J gave up 4 bases and V 3 bases, and 12 bases lay outside the gene matches. The CDR3 extends over 18 amino acids. CDR3 sequence reads: CASSFRSSGGAEADTQYF. The CDR3 nucleotides read TGTGCCAGCAGTTTTAGGAGTAGCGGGGGGGCGGAGGCAGATACGCAGTATTTT.

Relative to its sample, this clonotype is large (0.1 to 1%). This chain links TRBV7-3 with TRBJ2-6; D uncertain. The V gene lost 5 bases and the J gene lost 3 bases, with 14 bases spanning the gap. The CDR3 is made up of 16 amino acids. The germline V gene encodes CDR1 SGHTA and CDR2 FQGTGA. CDR3 sequence reads: CASSQETGVGANVLTF. The CDR3 DNA reads TGTGCCAGCAGCCAAGAGACTGGGGTTGGGGCCAACGTCCTGACTTTC. Complete variable domain (other parts from reference TRBV7-3 and TRBJ2-6): GAGVSQTPSNKVTEKGKYVELRCDPISGHTALYWYRQSLGQGPEFLIYFQGTGAADDSGLPNDRFFAVRPEGSVSTLKIQRTERGDSAVYLCASSQETGVGANVLTFGAGSRLTVL.

Judged by abundance, this clonotype is large. The chain joins TRBV6-5 to TRBJ2-3; 8 positions agree with TRBD1. The CDR3 sequence is 17 residues long. CDR1 and CDR2 from the germline V gene are MNHEY and SVGAGI. V shed 2 bases, J shed 1 base, and the junction held 8 bases outside the gene matches. The CDR3 sequence is CASSYRLQGERTDTQYF. The CDR3 bases are TGTGCCAGCAGTTACAGACTACAGGGGGAACGCACAGATACGCAGTATTTT.

This clonotype is labeled as medium-sized. V and J are TRBV20-1 and TRBJ2-5, with 9 bases identical to TRBD1. Per the germline V gene, CDR1 is DFQATT and CDR2 is SNEGSKA (reference sequence). Trimming removed 5 bases from V and 6 bases from J; junction bases left unmatched: 4. The length of the CDR3 is 12 residues. CDR3 nucleotides: TGCAGTGCTGGACAGGGGACGCAGACCCAGTACTTC. Its protein is CSAGQGTQTQYF.

This clonotype qualifies as medium-sized (0.01 to 0.1%). The DNA for the CDR3 is TGTGCCACCAGCGGTGAGAACTACGAGCAGTACTTC. Translating gives CATSGENYEQYF. The chain recombines TRBV27 with TRBJ2-7; tentative D call: TRBD2 (5 bases). CDR3 size: 12 residues. V shed 10 bases and J shed 3 bases, with 13 bases lying between them. CDR1 and CDR2 (germline): MNHEY, SMNVEV (reference sequence).

This clonotype has a handful of counts. A much larger clone is a single base away; this may be a read error. The gene calls are TRBV5-4 and TRBJ2-2; 9 nucleotides match TRBD2. This CDR3 region has 15 residues. Germline loops: CDR1 SGHNT, CDR2 YYREEE (reference sequence). V gave up 7 bases and J gave up 6 bases; unmatched junction bases: 10. CDR3 sequence reads: CASESGGPGAGELFF. CDR3 sequence (DNA): TGTGCCAGCGAAAGCGGGGGGCCAGGAGCCGGGGAGCTGTTTTTT.

This clonotype was counted a few times. A much bigger clone sits one base away, suggesting this may be a read error. The gene calls are TRBV5-4 and TRBJ2-1, with unresolved D. CDR1 is SGHNT, CDR2 YYREEE, per germline (reference sequence). This CDR3 is built from 12 residues. The CDR3 DNA sequence: TGTGCCAGCAGCCAAACGTACGGTGAGCAGTCCTTC. It codes for CASSQTYGEQSF.

Sample share makes this clonotype large (0.1 to 1%). CDR3 region: CASSEGPSGARTDTQYF. The CDR3 coding sequence is TGTGCCAGCAGTGAGGGTCCTAGCGGGGCCCGCACAGATACGCAGTATTTT. The gene calls are TRBV2 and TRBJ2-3; 9 bases agree with TRBD2. The CDR3 sequence is 17 residues long. V dropped 3 bases and J dropped 1; count of bases not matched to a gene: 8. Germline V gene sequence: CDR1 SNHLY, CDR2 FYNNEI. Full variable domain (outside the CDR3, taken from reference TRBV2 and TRBJ2-3): EPEVTQTPSHQVTQMGQEVILRCVPISNHLYFYWYRQILGQKVEFLVSFYNNEISEKSEIFDDQFSVERPDGSNFTLKIRSTKLEDSAMYFCASSEGPSGARTDTQYFGPGTRLTVL.

In its sample, this clonotype ranks as medium-sized. The chain recombines TRBV20-1 with TRBJ2-3, with TRBD2 matching 8 bases. Trimming removed 3 bases from V and 2 bases from J; junction bases left unmatched: 13. Germline V gene sequence: CDR1 DFQATT, CDR2 SNEGSKA (reference sequence). The CDR3 spans 17 residues. CDR3 nucleotide sequence: TGCAGTGCTAGGTCCTATGGCGGGGGGCTTTACACAGATACGCAGTATTTT. Translating it yields CSARSYGGGLYTDTQYF.

V gene TRBV25-1 combines with J gene TRBJ1-2, with D unresolved. This CDR3 region has 14 residues. Trimming stripped 6 bases from V and 2 bases from J, with 13 bases between. Germline V CDR1 and CDR2: MGHDK, SYGVNS. CDR3 bases: TGTGCCAGCAGCGGATCCTACGGAAACTATGGCTACACCTTC. Translation: CASSGSYGNYGYTF.

This clonotype is medium-sized by share. The rearrangement uses TRBV12-3 or TRBV12-4 and TRBJ2-5, with TRBD2 matching 10 bases. The CDR3 sequence is 15 residues long. With 7 bases clipped from V and 4 bases from J, the junction kept 9 bases outside the gene matches. The CDR3 region is CASTLSGGAGETQYF. Here the CDR3 DNA reads TGTGCCAGCACCCTGAGCGGGGGGGCCGGAGAGACCCAGTACTTC.

By its share, this clonotype is medium-sized. The genes are TRBV7-2 and TRBJ2-1; tentative D call: TRBD1 (7 bases). The germline gives CDR1 SGHTA, CDR2 FQGNSA. V was cut by 5 bases and J by 1 base, with 15 bases left in between. The CDR3 covers 16 residues. CDR3 bases: TGTGCCAGCAGCCGCTACCCAGGGGGGTCCTACAATGAGCAGTTCTTC. It codes for CASSRYPGGSYNEQFF.

Sample share makes this clonotype large (0.1 to 1%). The chain uses TRBV6-4 and TRBJ2-2; D not resolved. Trimming took off 3 bases at V and 1 base at J, with 0 bases between the two ends. The CDR3 is 12 residues long. From germline, CDR1 is MRHNA and CDR2 SNTAGT. This chain's CDR3 is CASSENTGELFF. For the CDR3, the DNA is TGTGCCAGCAGTGAGAACACCGGGGAGCTGTTTTTT.

This clonotype was observed a handful of times. Being one base from a much bigger clone, this may be a read error. The chain recombines TRBV28 with TRBJ1-1, with D possibly matching TRBD1 (5 bases). This CDR3 comprises 14 residues. Germline V gives CDR1 MDHEN, CDR2 SYDVKM. The CDR3 nucleotides are TGTGCCACAGGGCTAAGCCAGATGAGGACTGAAGCTCTCTTT. This gives the protein CATGLSQMRTEALF.